The text below deals with one TCR beta chain. The antigen remains unidentified. PCR primers comprised 60 Vbeta and 13 Jbeta primers. The data were produced by immunoSEQ multiplex PCR, yet TCRdb's version contains in-frame clones alone and is incomplete. The sample carries just over 150,000 clones, approximately 80% recorded once. The sample belongs to a study of cytomegalovirus exposure and HLA in healthy donors. The V gene's germline CDR1 is SNHLY and CDR2 FYNNEI. The CDR3 totals 14 residues. V lost 6 bases and J lost 6, with 17 bases in between. General observations from the study: A later analysis linked a missense variant in DCLRE1C to the trimming of TCR beta V and J genes. Earlier analysis found most TCR beta V segments productive about 90% or about 30% of the time.

Sequencing used PBMCs. The chain employs TRBV2 and TRBJ1-1; D is possibly TRBD1 (5 bases). The receptor comes from a middle-aged man in good health and CMV-seropositive. The CDR3 region is CASRKITGSPEAFF. In nucleotides, the CDR3 is TGTGCCAGCAGGAAAATAACAGGTTCCCCTGAAGCTTTCTTT.